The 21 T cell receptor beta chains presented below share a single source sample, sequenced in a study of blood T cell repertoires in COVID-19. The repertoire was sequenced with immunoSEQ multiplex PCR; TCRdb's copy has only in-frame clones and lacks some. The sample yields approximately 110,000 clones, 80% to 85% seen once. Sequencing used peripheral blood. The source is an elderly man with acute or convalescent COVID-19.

DNA for the CDR3: TGCAGCGGTTTGACAGGACAAGAGACCCAGTACTTC. It yields the protein CSGLTGQETQYF. This chain connects TRBV29-1 to TRBJ2-5; a weak D match, TRBD1 (6 bases). The V gene lost 7 bases and the J gene lost 2 bases, with 11 bases spanning the gap. The V gene's germline CDR1 is SQVTM and CDR2 ANQGSEA. The CDR3 runs to 12 residues. The whole variable domain, remainder taken from reference TRBV29-1 and TRBJ2-5, is SAVISQKPSRDICQRGTSLTIQCQVDSQVTMMFWYRQQPGQSLTLIATANQGSEATYESGFVIDKFPISRPNLTFSTLTVSNMSPEDSSIYLCSGLTGQETQYFGPGTRLLVL.

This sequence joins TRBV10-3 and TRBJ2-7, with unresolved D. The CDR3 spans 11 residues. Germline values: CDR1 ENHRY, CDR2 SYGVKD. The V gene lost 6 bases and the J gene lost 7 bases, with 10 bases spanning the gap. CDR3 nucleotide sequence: TGTGCCATCAGCAGACTCCGGGAGCAGTACTTC. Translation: CAISRLREQYF.

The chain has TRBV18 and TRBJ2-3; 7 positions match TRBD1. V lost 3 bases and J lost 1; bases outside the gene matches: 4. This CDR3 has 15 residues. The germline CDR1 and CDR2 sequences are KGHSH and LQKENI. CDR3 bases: TGTGCCAGCTCACCTAGACAGGGCGGCACAGATACGCAGTATTTT. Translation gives CASSPRQGGTDTQYF.

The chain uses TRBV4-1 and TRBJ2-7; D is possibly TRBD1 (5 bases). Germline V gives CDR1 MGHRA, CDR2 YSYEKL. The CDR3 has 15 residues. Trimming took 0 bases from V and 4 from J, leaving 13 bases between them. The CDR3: CASSQEGRDFYEQYF. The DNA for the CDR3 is TGCGCCAGCAGCCAAGAGGGCAGGGATTTTTACGAGCAGTACTTC.

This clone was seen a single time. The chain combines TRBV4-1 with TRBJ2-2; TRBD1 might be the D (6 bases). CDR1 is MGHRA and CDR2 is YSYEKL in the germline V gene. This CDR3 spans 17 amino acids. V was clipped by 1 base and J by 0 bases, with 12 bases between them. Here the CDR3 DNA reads TGCGCCAGCAGCCAAGGGACAGCGAGAACGAACACCGGGGAGCTGTTTTTT. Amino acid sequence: CASSQGTARTNTGELFF.

CDR3 DNA sequence: TGTGCCAGCAGCTTGACCGGGACACCAAACATTCAGTACTTC. It encodes CASSLTGTPNIQYF. The chain is built from TRBV7-2 and TRBJ2-4, with D maybe TRBD1 (6 bases). V lost 3 bases and J lost 6, with 12 bases in between. The CDR3 covers 14 residues. From germline, CDR1 is SGHTA and CDR2 FQGNSA.

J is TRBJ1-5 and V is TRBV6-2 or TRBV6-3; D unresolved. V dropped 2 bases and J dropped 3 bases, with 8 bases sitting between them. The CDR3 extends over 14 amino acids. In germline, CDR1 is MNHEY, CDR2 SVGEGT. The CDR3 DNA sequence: TGTGCCAGCAGTTACACGACTTTCAATCAGCCCCAGCATTTT. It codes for CASSYTTFNQPQHF.

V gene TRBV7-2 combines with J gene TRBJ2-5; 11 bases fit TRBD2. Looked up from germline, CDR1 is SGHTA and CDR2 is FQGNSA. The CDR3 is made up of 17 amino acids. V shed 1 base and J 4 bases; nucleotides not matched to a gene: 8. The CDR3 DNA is TGTGCCAGCAGCTTAGGAGTTAGCGGGAGGGCCGCAGAGACCCAGTACTTC. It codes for CASSLGVSGRAAETQYF.

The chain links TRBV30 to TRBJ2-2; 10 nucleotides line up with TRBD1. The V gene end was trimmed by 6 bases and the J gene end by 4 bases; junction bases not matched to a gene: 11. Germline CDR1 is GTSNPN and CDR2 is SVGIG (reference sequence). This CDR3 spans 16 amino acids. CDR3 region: CACDYSGQGTTGELFF. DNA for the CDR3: TGTGCCTGCGATTACTCGGGACAGGGGACCACCGGGGAGCTGTTTTTT. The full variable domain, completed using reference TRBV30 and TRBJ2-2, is SQTIHQWPATLVQPVGSPLSLECTVEGTSNPNLYWYRQAAGRGLQLLFYSVGIGQISSEVPQNLSASRPQDRQFILSSKKLLLSDSGFYLCACDYSGQGTTGELFFGEGSRLTVL.

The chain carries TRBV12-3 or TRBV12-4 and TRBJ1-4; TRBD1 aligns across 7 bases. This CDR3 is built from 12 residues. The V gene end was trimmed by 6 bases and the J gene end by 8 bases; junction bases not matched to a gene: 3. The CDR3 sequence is CASSSRGEKLFF. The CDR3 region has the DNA TGTGCCAGCAGCTCCAGGGGGGAAAAACTGTTTTTT.

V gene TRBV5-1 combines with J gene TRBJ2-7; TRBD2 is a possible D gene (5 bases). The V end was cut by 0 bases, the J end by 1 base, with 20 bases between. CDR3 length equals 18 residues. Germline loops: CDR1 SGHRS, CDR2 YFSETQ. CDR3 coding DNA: TGCGCCAGCAGCTTGGGCCCCTTGGTCAGCGGACCTTCCTACGAGCAGTACTTC. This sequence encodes CASSLGPLVSGPSYEQYF.

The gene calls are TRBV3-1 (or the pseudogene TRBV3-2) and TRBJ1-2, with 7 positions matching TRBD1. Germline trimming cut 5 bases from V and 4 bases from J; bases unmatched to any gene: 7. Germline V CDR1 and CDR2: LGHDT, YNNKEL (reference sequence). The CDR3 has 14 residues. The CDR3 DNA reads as TGTGCCAGCAGCTACACGGGACAGCTCTATGGCTACACCTTC. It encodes CASSYTGQLYGYTF.

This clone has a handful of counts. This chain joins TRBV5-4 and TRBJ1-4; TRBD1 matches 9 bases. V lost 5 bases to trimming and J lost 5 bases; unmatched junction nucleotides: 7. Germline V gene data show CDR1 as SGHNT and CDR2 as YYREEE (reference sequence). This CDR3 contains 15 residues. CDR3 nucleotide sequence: TGTGCCAGCAGTGCCCCGGGACAGGGAAATGAAAAACTGTTTTTT. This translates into CASSAPGQGNEKLFF.

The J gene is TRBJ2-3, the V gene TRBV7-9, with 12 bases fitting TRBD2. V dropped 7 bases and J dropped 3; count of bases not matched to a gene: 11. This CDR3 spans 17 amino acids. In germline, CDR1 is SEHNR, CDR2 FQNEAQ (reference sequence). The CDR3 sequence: CASTMGLAGGRTDTQYF. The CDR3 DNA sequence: TGTGCCAGCACCATGGGGCTAGCGGGAGGGCGGACAGATACGCAGTATTTT.

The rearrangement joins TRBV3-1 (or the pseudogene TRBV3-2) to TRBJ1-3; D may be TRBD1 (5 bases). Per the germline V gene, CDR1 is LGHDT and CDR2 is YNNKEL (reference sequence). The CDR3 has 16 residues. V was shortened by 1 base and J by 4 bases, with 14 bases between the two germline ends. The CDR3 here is CASSQAPAGSGNTIYF. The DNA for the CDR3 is TGTGCCAGCAGCCAAGCCCCAGCAGGGTCGGGAAACACCATATATTTT.

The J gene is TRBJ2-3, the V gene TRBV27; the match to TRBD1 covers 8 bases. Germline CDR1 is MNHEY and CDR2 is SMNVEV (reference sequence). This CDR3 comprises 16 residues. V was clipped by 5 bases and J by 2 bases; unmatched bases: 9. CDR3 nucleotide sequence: TGTGCCAGCAGTAAACTTCCGGGACAGGCCACAGATACGCAGTATTTT. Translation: CASSKLPGQATDTQYF.

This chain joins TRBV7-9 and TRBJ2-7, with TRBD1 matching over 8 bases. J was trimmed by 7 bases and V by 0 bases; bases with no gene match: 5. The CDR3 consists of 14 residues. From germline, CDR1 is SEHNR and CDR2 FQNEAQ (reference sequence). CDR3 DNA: TGTGCCAGCAGCTTAGCGCCTACAGGGGGGGAGCAGTACTTC. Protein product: CASSLAPTGGEQYF.

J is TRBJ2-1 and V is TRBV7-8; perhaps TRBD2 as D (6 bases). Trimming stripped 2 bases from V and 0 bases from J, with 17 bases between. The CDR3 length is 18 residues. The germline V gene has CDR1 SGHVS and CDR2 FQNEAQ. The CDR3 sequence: CASSLFLEGRSSYNEQFF. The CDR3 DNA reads TGTGCCAGCAGCTTATTTCTGGAGGGACGCAGCTCCTACAATGAGCAGTTCTTC.

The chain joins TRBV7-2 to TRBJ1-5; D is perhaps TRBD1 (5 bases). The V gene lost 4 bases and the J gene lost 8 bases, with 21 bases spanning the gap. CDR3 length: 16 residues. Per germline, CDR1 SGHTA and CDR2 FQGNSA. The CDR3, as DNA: TGTGCCAGCAGCTCCCTTGTCGGGGGGAGTGAGGAGCCCCAGCATTTT. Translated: CASSSLVGGSEEPQHF. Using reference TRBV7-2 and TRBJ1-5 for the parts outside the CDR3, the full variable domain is GAGVSQSPSNKVTEKGKDVELRCDPISGHTALYWYRQSLGQGLEFLIYFQGNSAPDKSGLPSDRFSAERTGGSVSTLTIQRTQQEDSAVYLCASSSLVGGSEEPQHFGDGTRLSIL.

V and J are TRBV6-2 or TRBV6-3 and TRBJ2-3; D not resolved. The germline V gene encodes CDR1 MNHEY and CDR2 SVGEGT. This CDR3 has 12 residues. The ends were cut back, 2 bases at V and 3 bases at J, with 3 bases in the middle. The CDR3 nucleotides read TGTGCCAGCAGTTACCCAACAGATACGCAGTATTTT. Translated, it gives CASSYPTDTQYF.

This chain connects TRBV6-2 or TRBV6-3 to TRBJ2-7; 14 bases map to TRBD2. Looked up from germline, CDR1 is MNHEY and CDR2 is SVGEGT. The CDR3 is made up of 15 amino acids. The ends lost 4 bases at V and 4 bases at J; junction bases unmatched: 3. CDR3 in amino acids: CASSSGTSGSYEQYF. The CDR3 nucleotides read TGTGCCAGCAGTTCTGGGACTAGCGGGAGTTACGAGCAGTACTTC.